This is a list of T cell receptor beta chains from one sample in a study of T-cell memory formation after mild COVID-19. Each CDR3 protein is one row after TCRdb ran MiXCR on the 5' RACE reads. The repertoire holds approximately 500,000 distinct CDR3 sequences, approximately 25% seen once, with approximately 13% in the top ten. The sequenced material came from PBMCs or a T cell subset sorted from them (not recorded which). Receptors originate from an adult woman who had mild COVID-19 (a few samples of this study predate the infection). Cell type and time point are not known. CDR3s include the opening cysteine and the closing phenylalanine or tryptophan. Fields, in order: CDR3 DNA, CDR3 protein, J gene, clone size, V gene, D gene. The D gene is left open where the match is weak. The listing skips clone size in some rows; elsewhere it reads once, few, many or a size class.

CDR3 DNA: TGCGCCAGCAGCCGAGGGGGCGTGCGAGAGACCCAGTACTTC; CDR3 protein: CASSRGGVRETQYF; J gene: TRBJ2-5; clone size: NA; V gene: TRBV5-1; D gene: TRBD1
CDR3 DNA: TGTGCCAGCAGTTTGGGACGGACTAACACTGAAGCTTTCTTT; CDR3 protein: CASSLGRTNTEAFF; J gene: TRBJ1-1; clone size: few; V gene: TRBV6-6; D gene: NA
CDR3 DNA: TGTGCCAGCAGCCTCGGCCACAGACGAGATACGCAGTATTTT; CDR3 protein: CASSLGHRRDTQYF; J gene: TRBJ2-3; clone size: NA; V gene: TRBV3-1; D gene: NA
CDR3 DNA: TGCAGTGCTAGAGGACGAGGGTGGAACACTGAAGCTTTCTTT; CDR3 protein: CSARGRGWNTEAFF; J gene: TRBJ1-1; clone size: NA; V gene: TRBV20-1; D gene: NA
CDR3 DNA: TGTGCCAGCAGCGTAGGGATCGGGATCACGCAGTATTTT; CDR3 protein: CASSVGIGITQYF; J gene: TRBJ2-3; clone size: NA; V gene: TRBV9; D gene: NA
CDR3 DNA: TGTGCCAGCAATTTAAGGGGCCAAGATACGCAGTATTTT; CDR3 protein: CASNLRGQDTQYF; J gene: TRBJ2-3; clone size: NA; V gene: TRBV3-1; D gene: NA
CDR3 DNA: TGCAGTGCTAGAGATAGGGAGGCAGGGCCCCTTAGCTGGGAGCCCCAGCATTTT; CDR3 protein: CSARDREAGPLSWEPQHF; J gene: TRBJ1-5; clone size: few; V gene: TRBV20-1; D gene: NA
CDR3 DNA: TGTGCCAGCAGCTCCGGACAATCGCCCTACAATGAGCAGTTCTTC; CDR3 protein: CASSSGQSPYNEQFF; J gene: TRBJ2-1; clone size: NA; V gene: TRBV7-8; D gene: NA
CDR3 DNA: TGTGCCAGCAGGATCGACAGGGGATATTACAATGAGCAGTTCTTC; CDR3 protein: CASRIDRGYYNEQFF; J gene: TRBJ2-1; clone size: NA; V gene: TRBV28; D gene: TRBD1
CDR3 DNA: TGTGCCAGCAGCTCCCGGGGTGGCTACACCTTC; CDR3 protein: CASSSRGGYTF; J gene: TRBJ1-2; clone size: many; V gene: TRBV11-2; D gene: NA
CDR3 DNA: TGTGCCAGCAGCTCCCAGGATCAGCGGCAGCCCCAGCATTTT; CDR3 protein: CASSSQDQRQPQHF; J gene: TRBJ1-5; clone size: NA; V gene: TRBV3-1; D gene: NA
CDR3 DNA: TGTGCCAGCAGGCTAACAGGGGGCGGGGGTCAGCCCCAGCATTTT; CDR3 protein: CASRLTGGGGQPQHF; J gene: TRBJ1-5; clone size: few; V gene: TRBV12-3/TRBV12-4; D gene: TRBD1
CDR3 DNA: TGCGCCAGCAGTCAGTCAGAGGTTCTTGATACGCAGTATTTT; CDR3 protein: CASSQSEVLDTQYF; J gene: TRBJ2-3; clone size: NA; V gene: TRBV23-1; D gene: NA
CDR3 DNA: TGTGCCAGCTCACCACTTGAGGCAGCCAAAAACATTCAGTACTTC; CDR3 protein: CASSPLEAAKNIQYF; J gene: TRBJ2-4; clone size: NA; V gene: TRBV18; D gene: NA
CDR3 DNA: TGTGCCTGGAGTGTACGGGGGGCCCACACCGGGGAGCTGTTTTTT; CDR3 protein: CAWSVRGAHTGELFF; J gene: TRBJ2-2; clone size: NA; V gene: TRBV30; D gene: NA
CDR3 DNA: TGTGCCAGCAGTTTGAGGACAGATAACACCGGGGAGCTGTTTTTT; CDR3 protein: CASSLRTDNTGELFF; J gene: TRBJ2-2; clone size: few; V gene: TRBV12-3/TRBV12-4; D gene: NA
CDR3 DNA: TGCAGTGCCAGACAGGACACCTATAGCAATCAGCCCCAGCATTTT; CDR3 protein: CSARQDTYSNQPQHF; J gene: TRBJ1-5; clone size: NA; V gene: TRBV20-1; D gene: NA
CDR3 DNA: TGCAGTGCTAGGAGGTGGACCCGCAGACAGGGCGGCGGCTACACCTTC; CDR3 protein: CSARRWTRRQGGGYTF; J gene: TRBJ1-2; clone size: few; V gene: TRBV20-1; D gene: TRBD1
CDR3 DNA: TGTGCCAGCTCACCGGACAGTCTTGGCTACACCTTC; CDR3 protein: CASSPDSLGYTF; J gene: TRBJ1-2; clone size: NA; V gene: TRBV18; D gene: NA
CDR3 DNA: TGTGCCAGCGGAACCGGGACAGGTGCCCCCTACAATGAGCAGTTCTTC; CDR3 protein: CASGTGTGAPYNEQFF; J gene: TRBJ2-1; clone size: NA; V gene: TRBV12-3/TRBV12-4; D gene: TRBD1
CDR3 DNA: TGTGCCAGCAGCCAACCGGGCAGGGGCCACGAGCAGTACTTC; CDR3 protein: CASSQPGRGHEQYF; J gene: TRBJ2-7; clone size: NA; V gene: TRBV3-1; D gene: NA
CDR3 DNA: TGTGCCAGTGGACTAGCGTTGAGCTCCTACGAGCAGTACTTC; CDR3 protein: CASGLALSSYEQYF; J gene: TRBJ2-7; clone size: few; V gene: TRBV7-9; D gene: TRBD2
CDR3 DNA: TGTGCCAGCAGTTACGTCCCCTCCAATGAGCAGTTCTTC; CDR3 protein: CASSYVPSNEQFF; J gene: TRBJ2-1; clone size: few; V gene: TRBV6-5; D gene: NA
CDR3 DNA: TGTGCCAGCAGATCCTCCGGGACAGGGAGGACCGGGGAGCTGTTTTTT; CDR3 protein: CASRSSGTGRTGELFF; J gene: TRBJ2-2; clone size: few; V gene: TRBV7-9; D gene: TRBD1
CDR3 DNA: TGTGCCAGCAGCGCATACAGGGATGGCTACACCTTC; CDR3 protein: CASSAYRDGYTF; J gene: TRBJ1-2; clone size: few; V gene: TRBV11-3; D gene: NA
CDR3 DNA: TGTGCCAGCAGCTTAGTTAGGAGGGCGGACACTGAAGCTTTCTTT; CDR3 protein: CASSLVRRADTEAFF; J gene: TRBJ1-1; clone size: few; V gene: TRBV7-8; D gene: NA
CDR3 DNA: TGTGCCAGCACCGTTGGGGGGTCCTACGAGCAGTACTTC; CDR3 protein: CASTVGGSYEQYF; J gene: TRBJ2-7; clone size: NA; V gene: TRBV7-9; D gene: NA
CDR3 DNA: TGTGCCACCAGCAGGAGAGGGAACACTGAAGCTTTCTTT; CDR3 protein: CATSRRGNTEAFF; J gene: TRBJ1-1; clone size: few; V gene: TRBV15; D gene: NA
CDR3 DNA: TGTGCCAGCAGCCCCGGACAGGGGAATTCACCCCTCCACTTT; CDR3 protein: CASSPGQGNSPLHF; J gene: TRBJ1-6; clone size: medium-sized; V gene: TRBV6-4; D gene: TRBD1
CDR3 DNA: TGCAGTGCTAGACCAAACCTGGGGGCCTACGAGCAGTACTTC; CDR3 protein: CSARPNLGAYEQYF; J gene: TRBJ2-7; clone size: many; V gene: TRBV20-1; D gene: NA
CDR3 DNA: TGTGCCAGCAGCATCACTGGGATCGGGGAGCTGTTTTTT; CDR3 protein: CASSITGIGELFF; J gene: TRBJ2-2; clone size: NA; V gene: TRBV11-2; D gene: NA
CDR3 DNA: TGTGCGGCTATGGGGCCCTGGGGAAAACTGTTTTTT; CDR3 protein: CAAMGPWGKLFF; J gene: TRBJ1-4; clone size: few; V gene: TRBV27; D gene: NA
CDR3 DNA: TGTGCCAGCTCACGCGACACCTCTGGAAACACCATATATTTT; CDR3 protein: CASSRDTSGNTIYF; J gene: TRBJ1-3; clone size: few; V gene: TRBV18; D gene: NA
CDR3 DNA: TGTGCCAGCAGTTTTAACAGTCCCTATGGCTACACCTTC; CDR3 protein: CASSFNSPYGYTF; J gene: TRBJ1-2; clone size: NA; V gene: TRBV12-3/TRBV12-4; D gene: NA
CDR3 DNA: TGTGCCAGCAGGAGACAGGGAATAGATGAAAAACTGTTTTTT; CDR3 protein: CASRRQGIDEKLFF; J gene: TRBJ1-4; clone size: few; V gene: TRBV12-3/TRBV12-4; D gene: TRBD1
CDR3 DNA: TGCGCCAGCAGCTCGGTGACAGGGACATACAATGAGCAGTTCTTC; CDR3 protein: CASSSVTGTYNEQFF; J gene: TRBJ2-1; clone size: few; V gene: TRBV5-1; D gene: TRBD1
CDR3 DNA: TGTGCCAGCAACAGCGGGAGTTCCCCCCCCTACGAGCAGTACTTC; CDR3 protein: CASNSGSSPPYEQYF; J gene: TRBJ2-7; clone size: few; V gene: TRBV12-3/TRBV12-4; D gene: TRBD2
CDR3 DNA: TGTGCCAGCAGTTACTCCAGGGGGCAGGGTGAGCAGTTCTTC; CDR3 protein: CASSYSRGQGEQFF; J gene: TRBJ2-1; clone size: few; V gene: TRBV6-5; D gene: TRBD1
CDR3 DNA: TGCAGTGCTAGAATCAGGGTCTTAACAGATACGCAGTATTTT; CDR3 protein: CSARIRVLTDTQYF; J gene: TRBJ2-3; clone size: few; V gene: TRBV20-1; D gene: NA
CDR3 DNA: TGTGCCAGCAGCCGGGGGGGCCCCACCATAAACACTGAAGCTTTCTTT; CDR3 protein: CASSRGGPTINTEAFF; J gene: TRBJ1-1; clone size: few; V gene: TRBV7-2; D gene: NA
CDR3 DNA: TGTGCCAGCAGTCCGGGACAGGGGAGAGAGACCCAGTACTTC; CDR3 protein: CASSPGQGRETQYF; J gene: TRBJ2-5; clone size: few; V gene: TRBV6-2/TRBV6-3; D gene: TRBD1
CDR3 DNA: TGTGCCGGCGGACAGACCTACGAGCAGTACTTC; CDR3 protein: CAGGQTYEQYF; J gene: TRBJ2-7; clone size: NA; V gene: TRBV2; D gene: NA
CDR3 DNA: TGTGCCAGCACGCCCGCAGTGGGAGGTTCCGGGGAGCTGTTTTTT; CDR3 protein: CASTPAVGGSGELFF; J gene: TRBJ2-2; clone size: NA; V gene: TRBV3-1; D gene: NA
CDR3 DNA: TGTGCCAGCAGCTTAGGGGCCAAATTGTACCAAGAGACCCAGTACTTC; CDR3 protein: CASSLGAKLYQETQYF; J gene: TRBJ2-5; clone size: few; V gene: TRBV7-9; D gene: NA
CDR3 DNA: TGCAGTGCTAGTAGCGGGAGGAATACCTACGAGCAGTACTTC; CDR3 protein: CSASSGRNTYEQYF; J gene: TRBJ2-7; clone size: few; V gene: TRBV20-1; D gene: TRBD2
CDR3 DNA: TGCGCCAGCAGCTCGGAGGCAGCAACTAATGAAAAACTGTTTTTT; CDR3 protein: CASSSEAATNEKLFF; J gene: TRBJ1-4; clone size: few; V gene: TRBV5-1; D gene: NA
CDR3 DNA: TGTGCCATCGTGGTGGGGCGGAACTACGAGCAGTACTTC; CDR3 protein: CAIVVGRNYEQYF; J gene: TRBJ2-7; clone size: few; V gene: TRBV12-3/TRBV12-4; D gene: NA
CDR3 DNA: TGTGCCAGCAGCACGGGACTAGCGGGGGCCTCCTACGAGCAGTACTTC; CDR3 protein: CASSTGLAGASYEQYF; J gene: TRBJ2-7; clone size: NA; V gene: TRBV7-8; D gene: TRBD2
CDR3 DNA: TGTGCCAGCAGTCCCCAGGGTCCCGAAGAAGGGGACATTCAGTACTTC; CDR3 protein: CASSPQGPEEGDIQYF; J gene: TRBJ2-4; clone size: once; V gene: TRBV6-2/TRBV6-3; D gene: NA
CDR3 DNA: TGCGCCAGCAGCTTCACAGGGACTCACGAGCAGTACTTC; CDR3 protein: CASSFTGTHEQYF; J gene: TRBJ2-7; clone size: NA; V gene: TRBV5-1; D gene: NA
CDR3 DNA: TGTGCCAGCACCCCGGGTTCGGGGGGCTTCGGGCGGGAGCTGTTTTTT; CDR3 protein: CASTPGSGGFGRELFF; J gene: TRBJ2-2; clone size: NA; V gene: TRBV12-3/TRBV12-4; D gene: NA
CDR3 DNA: TGCGCCAGCAGCTTGTACTCCGGAGGAGGACAGCCCCAGCATTTT; CDR3 protein: CASSLYSGGGQPQHF; J gene: TRBJ1-5; clone size: NA; V gene: TRBV5-1; D gene: NA
CDR3 DNA: TGTGCCAGCAGCTTAATGAAGCCGGGACTCACCTGGAATGAGCAGTTCTTC; CDR3 protein: CASSLMKPGLTWNEQFF; J gene: TRBJ2-1; clone size: NA; V gene: TRBV11-3; D gene: NA
CDR3 DNA: TGCAGTGCAAGAACAGGGGGCTTCTACAATGAGCAGTTCTTC; CDR3 protein: CSARTGGFYNEQFF; J gene: TRBJ2-1; clone size: NA; V gene: TRBV20-1; D gene: TRBD1
CDR3 DNA: TGCAGTGCTAGGCGGACGGGACCTTTAGAGGGCTACACCTTC; CDR3 protein: CSARRTGPLEGYTF; J gene: TRBJ1-2; clone size: NA; V gene: TRBV20-1; D gene: NA